A single sample gave rise to the 26 T cell receptor beta chains below, sequenced in a study of T cell responses to AZD1222 COVID-19 vaccine. TCRdb's copy holds only in-frame clones and misses some; the assay was immunoSEQ multiplex PCR. Seen here are approximately 92,000 clones, approximately 91% observed once, and the top ten hold about 24%. The sequencing here drew on peripheral blood, taken on day 0 of AZD1222 vaccination. The receptors derive from an adult in good health.

This clone was counted once. The J gene is TRBJ2-1, the V gene TRBV28; D may be TRBD1 or TRBD2 (6 bases each). The ends were cut back, 3 bases at V and 4 bases at J, with 13 bases in the middle. Germline V gene data show CDR1 as MDHEN and CDR2 as SYDVKM. The CDR3 runs to 15 residues. CDR3 DNA: TGTGCCAGCAGTTTGCCCGGGGGCGCTTACAATGAGCAGTTCTTC. Translated, it gives CASSLPGGAYNEQFF. The whole variable domain, remainder taken from reference TRBV28 and TRBJ2-1, is DVKVTQSSRYLVKRTGEKVFLECVQDMDHENMFWYRQDPGLGLRLIYFSYDVKMKEKGDIPEGYSVSREKKERFSLILESASTNQTSMYLCASSLPGGAYNEQFFGPGTRLTVL.

The rearrangement joins TRBV6-5 to TRBJ2-7; D is possibly TRBD2 (6 bases). CDR1 is MNHEY, CDR2 SVGAGI, per germline. The V gene lost 0 bases and the J gene lost 4 bases, with 13 bases spanning the gap. There are 15 residues in the CDR3. CDR3 DNA sequence: TGTGCCAGCAGTTACTCTACCGGGGGTATTTACGAGCAGTACTTC. Protein sequence: CASSYSTGGIYEQYF.

The chain couples TRBV6-5 to TRBJ1-6; a possible D gene is TRBD1 (6 bases). V shed 5 bases and J shed 18 bases, with 20 bases lying between them. Germline CDR1 is MNHEY and CDR2 is SVGAGI. The CDR3 has 13 residues. Written as DNA, the CDR3 is TGTGCCAGCAGTAACCGGGACACCGAGGCCTACCACTTT. Protein product: CASSNRDTEAYHF.

The chain uses TRBV19 and TRBJ2-6, with D perhaps matching TRBD1 (6 bases). The CDR3 has 19 amino acids. V was cut by 5 bases and J by 0 bases, with 20 bases left in between. Germline lookup yields CDR1 LNHDA and CDR2 SQIVND (reference sequence). The CDR3 sequence: CASSFLISGVYSGANVLTF. The DNA for the CDR3 is TGTGCCAGTAGTTTCCTCATTTCAGGGGTTTACTCTGGGGCCAACGTCCTGACTTTC.

The gene calls are TRBV28 and TRBJ2-1; 9 bases are a match to TRBD1. Germline loops: CDR1 MDHEN, CDR2 SYDVKM. The length of the CDR3 is 17 residues. The V gene end was trimmed by 0 bases and the J gene end by 5 bases; junction bases not matched to a gene: 8. The CDR3 sequence: CASSLWSGQGNDNEQFF. The CDR3 DNA reads TGTGCCAGCAGTTTATGGTCGGGACAGGGCAACGACAATGAGCAGTTCTTC. Full variable domain (outside the CDR3, taken from reference TRBV28 and TRBJ2-1): DVKVTQSSRYLVKRTGEKVFLECVQDMDHENMFWYRQDPGLGLRLIYFSYDVKMKEKGDIPEGYSVSREKKERFSLILESASTNQTSMYLCASSLWSGQGNDNEQFFGPGTRLTVL.

This clone was found once. This chain connects TRBV7-2 to TRBJ1-5, with 7 positions matching TRBD1. This CDR3 contains 17 residues. V dropped 4 bases and J dropped 0; count of bases not matched to a gene: 9. Per the germline V gene, CDR1 is SGHTA and CDR2 is FQGNSA. This CDR3 is CASSWGQYRYSNQPQHF. The CDR3 coding sequence is TGTGCCAGCAGCTGGGGACAGTACCGGTATAGCAATCAGCCCCAGCATTTT.

This chain connects TRBV7-2 to TRBJ2-4; TRBD1 agrees at 11 bases. This CDR3 contains 16 residues. V shed 5 bases, J shed 11 bases, and the junction held 14 bases outside the gene matches. Germline CDR1 SGHTA, CDR2 FQGNSA. The DNA for the CDR3 is TGTGCCAGCAGCAGATCCGGGACAGGGGGGCCGAAGGTTCAGTACTTC. This translates into CASSRSGTGGPKVQYF.

This chain links TRBV19 with TRBJ1-5; D is unresolved. Trimming removed 5 bases from V and 3 bases from J, with 11 bases in between. The V gene's germline CDR1 is LNHDA and CDR2 SQIVND (reference sequence). This CDR3 spans 14 amino acids. CDR3 sequence reads: CASSWADLNQPQHF. The CDR3 coding sequence is TGTGCCAGTAGTTGGGCCGACCTCAATCAGCCCCAGCATTTT.

The chain carries TRBV19 and TRBJ1-2, with a possible D match to TRBD1 (5 bases). Trimming removed 1 base from V and 0 bases from J, with 9 bases in between. Germline CDR1 reads LNHDA; CDR2 reads SQIVND (reference sequence). The CDR3 contains 15 residues. For the CDR3, the DNA is TGTGCCAGTAGTATAGCCGACAGCACTAACTATGGCTACACCTTC. Its protein is CASSIADSTNYGYTF.

Written as DNA, the CDR3 is TGTGCCAGCAGTTACCCCCAGGGGACGTATAATTCACCCCTCCACTTT. This sequence encodes CASSYPQGTYNSPLHF. The chain links TRBV28 to TRBJ1-6; a possible D gene is TRBD1 (6 bases). This CDR3 has 16 residues. CDR1 and CDR2 (germline): MDHEN, SYDVKM. V was clipped by 4 bases and J by 4 bases, with 14 bases between them.

The chain has TRBV6-5 and TRBJ2-3; 7 nucleotides agree with TRBD1. The V gene end was trimmed by 8 bases and the J gene end by 4 bases; junction bases not matched to a gene: 6. This CDR3 is 13 amino acids long. The germline V gene encodes CDR1 MNHEY and CDR2 SVGAGI. CDR3 in DNA: TGTGCCAGCCGGGACAGCTTCGCAGATACGCAGTATTTT. Translation gives CASRDSFADTQYF.

The chain links TRBV6-2 or TRBV6-3 to TRBJ2-3; the D gene could be TRBD1 or TRBD2 (5 bases each). This CDR3 contains 13 residues. The V end was cut by 4 bases, the J end by 5 bases, with 10 bases between. The germline gives CDR1 MNHEY, CDR2 SVGEGT. The CDR3 bases are TGTGCCAGCAGTTTCGGGACGGGAGATACGCAGTATTTT. As protein: CASSFGTGDTQYF.

The CDR3 reads CASRREGLLRASTEAFF. CDR3 DNA: TGTGCCAGTAGAAGGGAGGGCCTACTGAGAGCGAGCACTGAAGCTTTCTTT. The chain has TRBV19 and TRBJ1-1; D is uncertain. CDR3 length: 17 residues. V was cut by 6 bases and J by 4 bases, with 24 bases left in between. Germline V gene data show CDR1 as LNHDA and CDR2 as SQIVND (reference sequence).

This chain uses TRBV6-2 or TRBV6-3 with TRBJ1-6; tentative D call: TRBD1 (5 bases). The CDR3 has 16 amino acids. V shed 6 bases and J shed 3 bases, with 15 bases lying between them. In germline, CDR1 is MNHEY, CDR2 SVGEGT. CDR3 in amino acids: CASRPTDRSYNSPLHF. The CDR3 nucleotides are TGTGCCAGCAGGCCTACCGACAGAAGCTATAATTCACCCCTCCACTTT.

The rearrangement links TRBV18 to TRBJ1-4; tentatively, D is TRBD1 (5 bases). The CDR3 spans 15 residues. The V end lost 0 bases, the J end lost 2 bases, and 7 bases lay between the germline ends. Germline V gives CDR1 KGHSH, CDR2 LQKENI. Written as DNA, the CDR3 is TGTGCCAGCTCACCACCACGGGGGACTAATGAAAAACTGTTTTTT. It is translated as CASSPPRGTNEKLFF.

The chain carries TRBV28 and TRBJ2-1; D remains unclear. V dropped 7 bases and J dropped 8 bases, with 18 bases sitting between them. CDR1 is MDHEN, CDR2 SYDVKM, per germline. CDR3 length: 14 amino acids. The chain's CDR3 is CASISLTSGYEQFF. CDR3 in DNA: TGTGCCAGCATTAGTCTTACGTCTGGGTATGAGCAGTTCTTC.

The J gene is TRBJ2-3, the V gene TRBV5-1; TRBD1 agrees at 8 bases. The CDR3 is made up of 15 amino acids. Trimming removed 0 bases from V and 2 bases from J; junction bases left unmatched: 2. CDR1 SGHRS and CDR2 YFSETQ come from the germline V gene. The CDR3 loop is CASSLGQGNTDTQYF. The DNA of the CDR3 is TGCGCCAGCAGCTTGGGACAGGGGAACACAGATACGCAGTATTTT.

V gene TRBV9 combines with J gene TRBJ1-3; no firm D call. The V end was cut by 0 bases, the J end by 2 bases, with 3 bases between. CDR3 length: 13 amino acids. The germline CDR1 and CDR2 sequences are SGDLS and YYNGEE. The chain's CDR3 is CASSVETGNTIYF. In DNA, the CDR3 is TGTGCCAGCAGCGTAGAAACTGGAAACACCATATATTTT.

The rearrangement links TRBV18 to TRBJ2-6, with D tentatively TRBD1 (5 bases). CDR1 is KGHSH and CDR2 is LQKENI in the germline V gene. This CDR3 has 18 residues. Trimming pared 6 bases from V and 0 bases from J, leaving 18 bases between. The CDR3 is CASSQGQGGSSGANVLTF. For the CDR3, the DNA is TGTGCCAGCTCTCAAGGACAAGGTGGGTCCTCTGGGGCCAACGTCCTGACTTTC.

This clone was observed a handful of times. This CDR3 reads CASSRQGFMNTEAFF. For the CDR3, the DNA is TGTGCCAGCAGTCGACAGGGCTTCATGAACACTGAAGCTTTCTTT. The rearrangement links TRBV2 to TRBJ1-1, with 7 bases identical to TRBD1. This CDR3 region has 15 residues. From germline, CDR1 is SNHLY and CDR2 FYNNEI. V was clipped by 5 bases and J by 0 bases; unmatched bases: 6.

CDR3 residues: CASSIRQGRTYEQYF. The CDR3 DNA reads as TGTGCCAGTAGTATCCGACAGGGAAGAACCTACGAGCAGTACTTC. The chain recombines TRBV19 with TRBJ2-7, with TRBD1 matching over 7 bases. With V trimmed by 3 bases and J by 2 bases, 7 bases remained unmatched. The length of the CDR3 is 15 residues. The germline V gene has CDR1 LNHDA and CDR2 SQIVND (reference sequence).

This rearrangement joins TRBV5-1 to TRBJ2-2; 7 bases agree with TRBD1. V trimming: 4 bases; J trimming: 6 bases; junction bases outside the gene matches: 3. The CDR3 is made up of 13 amino acids. In germline, CDR1 is SGHRS, CDR2 YFSETQ. CDR3 region: CASSVGQAGELFF. CDR3 bases: TGCGCCAGCAGCGTAGGACAGGCCGGGGAGCTGTTTTTT.

The V call is TRBV6-1, the J call TRBJ1-6; D remains ambiguous. From germline, CDR1 is MNHNS and CDR2 SASEGT. V lost 2 bases and J lost 6, with 11 bases in between. The CDR3 runs 15 residues. The CDR3 bases are TGTGCCAGCAGTGAAAGTGTGCAGATTAATTCACCCCTCCACTTT. Its translation is CASSESVQINSPLHF.

The rearrangement uses TRBV2 and TRBJ2-3, with TRBD2 as a possible D gene (5 bases). Trimming stripped 1 base from V and 0 bases from J, with 11 bases between. The CDR3 is 16 amino acids. Germline CDR1 SNHLY, CDR2 FYNNEI. The CDR3 is CASSEGLTTSTDTQYF. The CDR3 region has the DNA TGTGCCAGCAGTGAAGGACTAACGACTAGCACAGATACGCAGTATTTT. The full variable domain, rest sourced from reference TRBV2 and TRBJ2-3, is EPEVTQTPSHQVTQMGQEVILRCVPISNHLYFYWYRQILGQKVEFLVSFYNNEISEKSEIFDDQFSVERPDGSNFTLKIRSTKLEDSAMYFCASSEGLTTSTDTQYFGPGTRLTVL.

The chain joins TRBV9 to TRBJ1-6; 8 positions agree with TRBD1. After removal of 3 bases from V and 0 bases from J, the junction contained 8 bases not matched to a gene. Looked up from germline, CDR1 is SGDLS and CDR2 is YYNGEE. CDR3 length: 18 amino acids. This chain's CDR3 is CASSGGQDPGSYNSPLHF. CDR3 in DNA: TGTGCCAGCAGCGGGGGACAGGATCCAGGCTCCTATAATTCACCCCTCCACTTT.

This chain links TRBV29-1 with TRBJ1-2; D may be TRBD1 (6 bases). Between the trimmed V and J ends, which lost 1 base and 3 bases, there was a span of 12 bases. The CDR3 contains 14 residues. Germline V gives CDR1 SQVTM, CDR2 ANQGSEA. The CDR3 DNA reads as TGCAGCGTTGAAGTTGAACAGGGACACTATGGCTACACCTTC. Amino acid sequence: CSVEVEQGHYGYTF.